The rows below give T cell receptor beta chains drawn from one sample of a study of blood T cells in healthy people across ages. TCRdb re-called the 5' RACE reads through MiXCR, storing one row per CDR3 protein. Of more than 1.4 million distinct CDR3 sequences in the sample, 42% were seen once. Sequencing was performed on blood. The source of these receptors is a woman under 30 in good health. CDR3s include the opening cysteine and the closing phenylalanine or tryptophan. The D gene is left open where the match is weak. Clone size is stated in some rows and not others, as once, few, many or a class when expanded.

clone_size: .; v_call: TRBV20-1; j_call: TRBJ1-5; d_call: .; cdr3_nt: TGCAGTGCTAGACCGACAGGAGGGGGTGAGCCCCAGCATTTT; cdr3_aa: CSARPTGGGEPQHF
clone_size: .; v_call: TRBV11-2; j_call: TRBJ2-1; d_call: TRBD1; cdr3_nt: TGTGCCAGCAGCTTATACCAGGGGGCCTACAATGAGCAGTTCTTC; cdr3_aa: CASSLYQGAYNEQFF
clone_size: few; v_call: TRBV5-1; j_call: TRBJ2-1; d_call: .; cdr3_nt: TGCGCCAGCAGCTTGAGCGGGACAGGTCCTTACAATGAGCAGTTCTTC; cdr3_aa: CASSLSGTGPYNEQFF
clone_size: few; v_call: TRBV25-1; j_call: TRBJ1-6; d_call: TRBD1; cdr3_nt: TGTGCCAGCAGTCCTACCCAGGGGGGCAGGGCTAATTCACCCCTCCACTTT; cdr3_aa: CASSPTQGGRANSPLHF
clone_size: .; v_call: TRBV5-1; j_call: TRBJ1-4; d_call: .; cdr3_nt: TGCGCCAGCAGCCCCCCCTCGGAAAAACTGTTTTTT; cdr3_aa: CASSPPSEKLFF
clone_size: .; v_call: TRBV5-1; j_call: TRBJ2-2; d_call: .; cdr3_nt: TGCGCCAGCAGCCCCCCCCAGGGGGGGTTTCGAACCGGGGAGCTGTTTTTT; cdr3_aa: CASSPPQGGFRTGELFF
clone_size: .; v_call: TRBV4-2; j_call: TRBJ2-6; d_call: .; cdr3_nt: TGTGCCAGCAGTGCAGACGCCGTCTCTGGGGCCAACGTCCTGACTTTC; cdr3_aa: CASSADAVSGANVLTF
clone_size: .; v_call: TRBV12-3/TRBV12-4; j_call: TRBJ2-3; d_call: TRBD2; cdr3_nt: TGTGCCAGCAGTTTTGGGACTACTCCAGATACGCAATATTTT; cdr3_aa: CASSFGTTPDTQYF
clone_size: few; v_call: TRBV28; j_call: TRBJ2-5; d_call: TRBD2; cdr3_nt: TGTGCCAGCAGTTGGGGACTAGCGGGGGCCTCGACTAACCAAGAGACCCAGTACTTC; cdr3_aa: CASSWGLAGASTNQETQYF
clone_size: few; v_call: TRBV11-2; j_call: TRBJ1-2; d_call: .; cdr3_nt: TGTGCCAGCAGCTTAGTACAGTCCTATGGCTACACCTTC; cdr3_aa: CASSLVQSYGYTF
clone_size: .; v_call: TRBV20-1; j_call: TRBJ2-7; d_call: TRBD2; cdr3_nt: TGCAGTGCTAGAGATCTGCTGGCGGGAGGGACCTCCTACAATGAGCAGTACTTC; cdr3_aa: CSARDLLAGGTSYNEQYF
clone_size: .; v_call: TRBV20-1; j_call: TRBJ1-5; d_call: .; cdr3_nt: TGCAGTGCTAAGGGGGGCCCTAGCAATCAGCCCCAGCATTTT; cdr3_aa: CSAKGGPSNQPQHF
clone_size: .; v_call: TRBV27; j_call: TRBJ1-1; d_call: .; cdr3_nt: TGTGCCAGCAGTTTAAAGGAGGGGGGGAACACTGAAGCTTTCTTT; cdr3_aa: CASSLKEGGNTEAFF
clone_size: .; v_call: TRBV6-1; j_call: TRBJ1-5; d_call: TRBD1; cdr3_nt: TGTGCCAGCAGCCCGATTGGGTTCAGGGGGCGATTAGTTTGCAATCAGCCCCAGCATTTT; cdr3_aa: CASSPIGFRGRLVCNQPQHF
clone_size: few; v_call: TRBV7-9; j_call: TRBJ2-1; d_call: .; cdr3_nt: TGTGCCAGCACCCTGAATATCGGCAATGAGCAGTTCTTC; cdr3_aa: CASTLNIGNEQFF
clone_size: once; v_call: TRBV6-1; j_call: TRBJ2-5; d_call: .; cdr3_nt: TGTGCCAGCAGAGGGACACCCGACGGGACCCAGTACTTC; cdr3_aa: CASRGTPDGTQYF
clone_size: .; v_call: TRBV2; j_call: TRBJ1-5; d_call: TRBD1; cdr3_nt: TGTGCCAGCAGCGGGACAGGGGTGAGCCAGCCCCAGCATTTT; cdr3_aa: CASSGTGVSQPQHF
clone_size: .; v_call: TRBV15; j_call: TRBJ2-5; d_call: .; cdr3_nt: TGTGCCACCAGCAGAGACGACAGACAGTACTTC; cdr3_aa: CATSRDDRQYF
clone_size: .; v_call: TRBV5-1; j_call: TRBJ2-7; d_call: .; cdr3_nt: TGCGCCAGCAGCTTGGGAGGACCGACCTACGGGCAGTACTTC; cdr3_aa: CASSLGGPTYGQYF
clone_size: few; v_call: TRBV28; j_call: TRBJ2-7; d_call: .; cdr3_nt: TGTGCCAGCGGCCTCCGGGCGGCTCACGAGCAGTACTTC; cdr3_aa: CASGLRAAHEQYF
clone_size: few; v_call: TRBV12-3/TRBV12-4; j_call: TRBJ1-5; d_call: .; cdr3_nt: TGTGCCAGCAGTCCCTCGGAGCATCAGCCCCAGCATTTT; cdr3_aa: CASSPSEHQPQHF
clone_size: once; v_call: TRBV20-1; j_call: TRBJ2-7; d_call: .; cdr3_nt: TGCAGTGCTAGAGATTGGGGGCGGAGCTCCTACAATGAGCAGTACTTC; cdr3_aa: CSARDWGRSSYNEQYF
clone_size: .; v_call: TRBV6-5; j_call: TRBJ2-7; d_call: TRBD1; cdr3_nt: TGTGCCAGCGCCAAGAAGGGACAGGGTTTCTACGAGCAGTACTTC; cdr3_aa: CASAKKGQGFYEQYF
clone_size: .; v_call: TRBV28; j_call: TRBJ2-5; d_call: TRBD2; cdr3_nt: TGTGCCAGCAGTGCCCTGGGGGGGAGGGAGCAGTACTTC; cdr3_aa: CASSALGGREQYF
clone_size: .; v_call: TRBV2; j_call: TRBJ2-5; d_call: TRBD2; cdr3_nt: TGTGCCAGCAGCTCTCAGCGGGGGGATCCCCAGTACTTC; cdr3_aa: CASSSQRGDPQYF
clone_size: .; v_call: TRBV9; j_call: TRBJ2-1; d_call: TRBD2; cdr3_nt: TGTGCCAGCAGCGTCGAGGGACTAGCGGGAGTCTACAATGAGCAGTTCTTC; cdr3_aa: CASSVEGLAGVYNEQFF
clone_size: many; v_call: TRBV27; j_call: TRBJ1-1; d_call: .; cdr3_nt: TGTGCCAGCAGCCCGGGACTCCGGAACACTGAAGCTTTCTTT; cdr3_aa: CASSPGLRNTEAFF
clone_size: many; v_call: TRBV4-1; j_call: TRBJ2-7; d_call: .; cdr3_nt: TGCGCCAGCAGCCAATTCCAGGACCAATTGTCCTACGAGCAGTACTTC; cdr3_aa: CASSQFQDQLSYEQYF
clone_size: .; v_call: TRBV28; j_call: TRBJ2-1; d_call: .; cdr3_nt: TGTGCCAGCAGTTTGCCAGGAGGAACCTACAATGAGCAGTTCTTC; cdr3_aa: CASSLPGGTYNEQFF
clone_size: few; v_call: TRBV20-1; j_call: TRBJ2-1; d_call: TRBD2; cdr3_nt: TGCAGTGCTAGGTTCCTAGCGGGGAAGAGCTCCTACAATGAGCAGTTCTTC; cdr3_aa: CSARFLAGKSSYNEQFF
clone_size: once; v_call: TRBV2; j_call: TRBJ1-2; d_call: .; cdr3_nt: TGTGCCAGCAGTGAGGACCGGGACGGATATAACTATGGCTACACCTTC; cdr3_aa: CASSEDRDGYNYGYTF
clone_size: few; v_call: TRBV7-9; j_call: TRBJ1-4; d_call: .; cdr3_nt: TGTGCCAGCAGCCTCGGATCGGAGGGGGCAACTAATGAAAAACTGTTTTTT; cdr3_aa: CASSLGSEGATNEKLFF
clone_size: .; v_call: TRBV6-1; j_call: TRBJ1-2; d_call: .; cdr3_nt: TGTGCCAGCAGTGGGGGGGGAAATATGAAGAATAACTATGGCTACACCTTC; cdr3_aa: CASSGGGNMKNNYGYTF
clone_size: .; v_call: TRBV25-1; j_call: TRBJ1-1; d_call: .; cdr3_nt: TGTGCCAGCAGTGAAGTACAGGGTAAGAACACTGAAGCTTTCTTT; cdr3_aa: CASSEVQGKNTEAFF
clone_size: few; v_call: TRBV7-2; j_call: TRBJ2-1; d_call: .; cdr3_nt: TGTGCCAGCAGCGTCCGCCCCGCGAACTACAATGAGCAGTTCTTC; cdr3_aa: CASSVRPANYNEQFF